These 15 T cell receptor beta chains share one sample of origin, sequenced in a study of type 1 regulatory T cells. For these TCRs, the target antigens are not known. TCRdb redid the calling of the reads with MiXCR, one entry per CDR3 protein. The table has 63,000 or so distinct CDR3 sequences, roughly 49% seen once. Source material: cultured non-Tr1 T cells, either the whole culture or a sorted T cell fraction (not recorded which). Receptor source: a human donor in good health.

The chain links TRBV7-8 to TRBJ1-3; no definite D call. V lost 0 bases and J 2 bases, leaving 11 bases between the germline ends. The CDR3 sequence is 16 residues long. Germline assignment: CDR1 SGHVS and CDR2 FQNEAQ. CDR3 coding DNA: TGTGCCAGCAGCTTAGCGGTACGGTCTACTGGAAACACCATATATTTT. Translating gives CASSLAVRSTGNTIYF.

The chain is built from TRBV5-1 and TRBJ1-2; a possible D gene is TRBD1 (5 bases). Trimming took off 0 bases at V and 4 bases at J, with 7 bases between the two ends. The CDR3 extends over 13 amino acids. Germline V gene data show CDR1 as SGHRS and CDR2 as YFSETQ. CDR3 residues: CASSLVGTYGYTF. The CDR3 DNA reads TGCGCCAGCAGCTTGGTTGGGACCTATGGCTACACCTTC. Complete variable domain (other parts from reference TRBV5-1 and TRBJ1-2): KAGVTQTPRYLIKTRGQQVTLSCSPISGHRSVSWYQQTPGQGLQFLFEYFSETQRNKGNFPGRFSGRQFSNSRSEMNVSTLELGDSALYLCASSLVGTYGYTFGSGTRLTVV.

This clonotype was picked up a small number of times. The gene calls are TRBV12-3 or TRBV12-4 and TRBJ1-6; TRBD1 agrees at 7 bases. The CDR3 covers 16 residues. V was pared by 5 bases and J by 9 bases, with 13 bases of the junction left unmatched. As DNA, the CDR3 is TGTGCCAGCAGTCCCCGTTGGACAGGCGTCTTTTCACCCCTCCACTTT. Protein: CASSPRWTGVFSPLHF.

The rearrangement joins TRBV5-1 to TRBJ2-7; possibly TRBD1 for D (6 bases). This CDR3 contains 15 residues. Trimming left V 0 bases short and J 4 bases short, with 14 bases between. Per the germline V gene, CDR1 is SGHRS and CDR2 is YFSETQ. This chain's CDR3 is CASSLGAGESYEQYF. In DNA, the CDR3 is TGCGCCAGCAGCTTGGGTGCAGGGGAGTCTTACGAGCAGTACTTC. The whole variable domain, remainder taken from reference TRBV5-1 and TRBJ2-7, is KAGVTQTPRYLIKTRGQQVTLSCSPISGHRSVSWYQQTPGQGLQFLFEYFSETQRNKGNFPGRFSGRQFSNSRSEMNVSTLELGDSALYLCASSLGAGESYEQYFGPGTRLTVT.

The chain combines TRBV9 with TRBJ2-3, with 10 bases identical to TRBD2. CDR1 is SGDLS, CDR2 YYNGEE, per germline. V dropped 2 bases and J dropped 5; count of bases not matched to a gene: 8. The CDR3 is 16 amino acids. CDR3 bases: TGTGCCAGCAGCGTGGCCAGCGGGGGGGCTATAGATACGCAGTATTTT. Translation: CASSVASGGAIDTQYF.

This clonotype was seen only once. This chain links TRBV12-3 or TRBV12-4 with TRBJ2-1; 11 bases map to TRBD1. The CDR3 is 15 amino acids. J gave up 7 bases and V 3 bases, and 5 bases lay outside the gene matches. The CDR3 loop reads CASSFRTGGSNEQFF. Here the CDR3 DNA reads TGTGCCAGCAGTTTTAGGACAGGGGGCTCTAATGAGCAGTTCTTC.

V gene TRBV20-1 combines with J gene TRBJ2-1; D might be TRBD1 or TRBD2, each matching 6 bases. CDR3 size: 13 residues. CDR1 DFQATT and CDR2 SNEGSKA come from the germline V gene (reference sequence). Trimming shortened V by 6 bases and J by 10 bases, and 19 bases separated the two germline ends. CDR3 in amino acids: CSATRGVQTEQFF. The DNA for the CDR3 is TGCAGTGCCACTAGGGGGGTGCAGACCGAGCAGTTCTTC.

V usage is TRBV6-2 or TRBV6-3 and J usage is TRBJ1-2; D is uncertain. Looked up from germline, CDR1 is MNHEY and CDR2 is SVGEGT. This CDR3 comprises 12 residues. The V and J ends lost 1 base and 4 bases respectively, with 4 bases between them. The CDR3 here is CASSYYTYGYTF. The CDR3 nucleotides read TGTGCCAGCAGTTACTACACCTATGGCTACACCTTC.

This clonotype occurred a few times. The V gene is TRBV12-3 or TRBV12-4, the J gene TRBJ2-1, with 8 bases matching TRBD2. After removal of 4 bases from V and 4 bases from J, the junction contained 3 bases not matched to a gene. CDR3 size: 14 residues. The CDR3 loop reads CASSSTSAYNEQFF. The CDR3 DNA reads as TGTGCCAGCAGTTCGACTAGCGCTTACAATGAGCAGTTCTTC.

The V call is TRBV11-3, the J call TRBJ2-1; a possible D gene is TRBD1 (6 bases). CDR1 is SGHNT and CDR2 is YENEEA in the germline V gene. V lost 5 bases, J lost 9 bases, and 17 bases lay in between. The CDR3 contains 14 residues. The DNA for the CDR3 is TGTGCCAGCAGCCGCAACAGGGTTTCGGCTGAGCAGTTCTTC. Translation: CASSRNRVSAEQFF.

J is TRBJ2-5 and V is TRBV5-1; 8 bases are a match to TRBD2. The germline V gene encodes CDR1 SGHRS and CDR2 YFSETQ. V lost 0 bases and J lost 4; bases outside the gene matches: 5. The CDR3 runs 15 residues. In DNA, the CDR3 is TGCGCCAGCAGCTTGGAGGGACTAGTTGGAGAGACCCAGTACTTC. It encodes CASSLEGLVGETQYF.

The chain employs TRBV7-8 and TRBJ1-4; 7 bases are a match to TRBD1. Trimming removed 1 base from V and 8 bases from J; junction bases left unmatched: 10. There are 16 residues in the CDR3. Germline CDR1 reads SGHVS; CDR2 reads FQNEAQ. The CDR3 reads CASSLVLGGLREKLFF. The CDR3 nucleotides are TGTGCCAGCAGCTTAGTTTTAGGGGGCCTCCGAGAAAAACTGTTTTTT.

This clonotype has more than one count but fewer than ten. J is TRBJ1-1 and V is TRBV3-1; unclear D gene. V lost 1 base and J lost 0, with 6 bases in between. CDR3 length: 14 amino acids. The germline gives CDR1 LGHDT, CDR2 YNNKEL (reference sequence). In nucleotides, the CDR3 is TGTGCCAGCAGCCAAGGGGCGTTGAACACTGAAGCTTTCTTT. Its translation is CASSQGALNTEAFF.

The chain joins TRBV19 to TRBJ2-5; TRBD1 agrees at 9 bases. Germline-derived CDR1 and CDR2 are LNHDA and SQIVND (reference sequence). After removal of 3 bases from V and 5 bases from J, the junction contained 4 bases not matched to a gene. CDR3 length: 14 residues. CDR3 nucleotides: TGTGCCAGTAGTATTGGACAGGGGAAGGAGACCCAGTACTTC. It specifies CASSIGQGKETQYF. Complete variable domain (other parts from reference TRBV19 and TRBJ2-5): DGGITQSPKYLFRKEGQNVTLSCEQNLNHDAMYWYRQDPGQGLRLIYYSQIVNDFQKGDIAEGYSVSREKKESFPLTVTSAQKNPTAFYLCASSIGQGKETQYFGPGTRLLVL.

Of note for this clonotype: At one boundary the junction diverges from the germline segment, which might be a read error. The J gene is TRBJ2-1, the V gene TRBV7-7, with 8 bases lining up with TRBD2. Per the germline V gene, CDR1 is SSHAT and CDR2 is FNYEAQ (reference sequence). This CDR3 is built from 15 residues. For the CDR3, the DNA is TGTGCTAGCAGCCCTGGGACTAGGGCCGACAATGAGCAGTTCTTC. It encodes CASSPGTRADNEQFF.